This T cell receptor beta chain stems from a study of blood T cell repertoires in COVID-19. This clone came up many times. TCRdb's table, derived via immunoSEQ multiplex PCR, lists solely in-frame clones and lacks some. This sample carries about 200,000 clones, over 70% of them seen once, and the ten largest clones take 5.5% to 7%. Germline lookup yields CDR1 SNHLY and CDR2 FYNNEI. V was pared by 3 bases and J by 0 bases, with 2 bases of the junction left unmatched. This CDR3 has 14 residues. The TCR originated in a woman aged 70-85 years with acute or convalescent COVID-19. The rearrangement joins TRBV2 to TRBJ2-7; 7 bases fit TRBD2. The sequenced sample consisted of peripheral blood. The CDR3 bases are TGTGCCAGCAGTGATTGGACTAGCTCCTACGAGCAGTACTTC. It yields the protein CASSDWTSSYEQYF.